This entry lists 13 T cell receptor beta chains sequenced from one sample in a study of blood T cell repertoires in COVID-19. Sequencing was performed with immunoSEQ multiplex PCR; in TCRdb, only in-frame clones are kept and a portion is missing. The table has some 250,000 clones, just over 85% seen once; the top ten hold roughly 16%. Sequenced input: PBMCs or T cells enriched from blood (not recorded which). The receptors come from a man younger than 30 who had recovered from COVID-19.

The J gene is TRBJ1-4, the V gene TRBV4-1; D unclear. The V gene's germline CDR1 is MGHRA and CDR2 YSYEKL. V lost 3 bases to trimming and J lost 8 bases, with 16 bases between them. This CDR3 contains 15 residues. The CDR3 DNA reads TGCGCCAGCAGCCATGCATGGACTGTAGGAGAAAAACTGTTTTTT. As protein: CASSHAWTVGEKLFF.

The V and J genes are TRBV18 and TRBJ1-2; D might be TRBD1 (5 bases). The CDR3 contains 14 residues. Germline assignment: CDR1 KGHSH and CDR2 LQKENI. The ends were cut back, 2 bases at V and 4 bases at J, with 11 bases in the middle. In DNA form, the CDR3 reads TGTGCCAGCTCACCAGACAGCGCCGGCTATGGCTACACCTTC. Protein sequence: CASSPDSAGYGYTF.

In regard to this clone: At one boundary the junction diverges from the germline segment, which might be a read error. The rearrangement links TRBV24-1 to TRBJ1-2, with D perhaps matching TRBD1 (6 bases). The CDR3 covers 13 residues. Germline CDR1 KGHDR, CDR2 SFDVKD. The CDR3 here is CATSDLQGQPQNF. The CDR3 DNA is TGTGCCACCAGTGATTTGCAAGGACAGCCGCAGAACTTC.

This clone was observed once. V and J are TRBV11-2 and TRBJ1-1; TRBD1 is a possible D gene (6 bases). Trimming left V 1 base short and J 8 bases short, with 8 bases between. Germline V gene lookup returns CDR1 SGHAT and CDR2 FQNNGV. The length of the CDR3 is 12 residues. The CDR3: CASSLGTEEAFF. The DNA of the CDR3 is TGTGCCAGCAGCTTAGGGACAGAAGAAGCTTTCTTT. The whole variable domain, filled in from reference TRBV11-2 and TRBJ1-1, reads EAGVAQSPRYKIIEKRQSVAFWCNPISGHATLYWYQQILGQGPKLLIQFQNNGVVDDSQLPKDRFSAERLKGVDSTLKIQPAKLEDSAVYLCASSLGTEEAFFGQGTRLTVV.

This clone came up many times. The chain employs TRBV7-2 and TRBJ2-2, with 8 bases that match TRBD2. The CDR3 is 15 amino acids. The ends lost 2 bases at V and 6 bases at J; junction bases unmatched: 5. In germline, CDR1 is SGHTA, CDR2 FQGNSA. The CDR3 here is CASSLSAGAPGELFF. The CDR3 DNA reads as TGTGCCAGCAGCTTATCAGCGGGAGCCCCCGGGGAGCTGTTTTTT.

The gene calls are TRBV2 and TRBJ2-3, with 8 bases matching TRBD2. The germline V gene has CDR1 SNHLY and CDR2 FYNNEI. V dropped 6 bases and J dropped 10; count of bases not matched to a gene: 3. The CDR3 has 11 residues. This CDR3 reads CASRGGLAQYF. DNA for the CDR3: TGTGCCAGCAGGGGGGGACTAGCGCAGTATTTT.

The V gene is TRBV3-1 (or the pseudogene TRBV3-2), the J gene TRBJ2-3; D is perhaps TRBD1 (6 bases). V dropped 5 bases and J dropped 1 base, with 16 bases sitting between them. Per the germline V gene, CDR1 is LGHDT and CDR2 is YNNKEL (reference sequence). There are 16 residues in the CDR3. In nucleotides, the CDR3 is TGTGCCAGCAGCACCTTAGGGGGTATCGGCACAGATACGCAGTATTTT. Protein: CASSTLGGIGTDTQYF.

The rearrangement joins TRBV5-1 to TRBJ1-3, with 7 bases identical to TRBD1. The ends lost 2 bases at V and 4 bases at J; junction bases unmatched: 6. The CDR3 covers 15 residues. Germline assignment: CDR1 SGHRS and CDR2 YFSETQ. The DNA for the CDR3 is TGCGCCAGCAGCTTTGACAGGGCATCCGGAAACACCATATATTTT. It is translated as CASSFDRASGNTIYF. The full variable domain, completed using reference TRBV5-1 and TRBJ1-3, is KAGVTQTPRYLIKTRGQQVTLSCSPISGHRSVSWYQQTPGQGLQFLFEYFSETQRNKGNFPGRFSGRQFSNSRSEMNVSTLELGDSALYLCASSFDRASGNTIYFGEGSWLTVV.

The chain uses TRBV27 and TRBJ1-1; weak D call: TRBD1 (5 bases). The germline V and J ends were trimmed by 6 bases and 3 bases, with 14 bases remaining between them. CDR3 length: 14 amino acids. From germline, CDR1 is MNHEY and CDR2 SMNVEV (reference sequence). The CDR3 DNA sequence: TGTGCCAGCAGAGAACAGGTATCCCACACTGAAGCTTTCTTT. As protein: CASREQVSHTEAFF.

V and J are TRBV15 and TRBJ2-5; 13 bases are shared with TRBD2. CDR1 is LNHNV and CDR2 is YYDKDF in the germline V gene (reference sequence). The CDR3 extends over 17 amino acids. V gave up 4 bases and J gave up 6 bases; unmatched junction bases: 11. This chain's CDR3 is CATSKGLAGRGKQTQYF. CDR3 DNA sequence: TGTGCCACCAGCAAGGGACTAGCGGGGCGAGGTAAACAGACCCAGTACTTC.

V usage is TRBV5-1 and J usage is TRBJ2-2, with TRBD1 identical over 7 bases. Trimming removed 4 bases from V and 5 bases from J; junction bases left unmatched: 5. The CDR3 covers 14 residues. The germline V gene encodes CDR1 SGHRS and CDR2 YFSETQ. The CDR3 sequence: CASSPDRTTGELFF. In DNA, the CDR3 is TGCGCCAGCAGCCCGGACAGGACGACCGGGGAGCTGTTTTTT.

There are a few counts of this clone. The rearrangement joins TRBV5-4 to TRBJ2-7, with TRBD1 identical over 10 bases. In germline, CDR1 is SGHNT, CDR2 YYREEE (reference sequence). Trimming cost V 2 bases and J 4 bases; bases outside gene matches: 6. This CDR3 has 15 residues. CDR3 sequence reads: CASSLGGTGVYEQYF. The CDR3 bases are TGTGCCAGCAGCTTAGGCGGGACAGGGGTATACGAGCAGTACTTC.

The chain uses TRBV4-1 and TRBJ1-6, with TRBD1 as a possible D gene (5 bases). This CDR3 is 16 amino acids long. V lost 1 base to trimming and J lost 9 bases, with 16 bases between them. Per the germline V gene, CDR1 is MGHRA and CDR2 is YSYEKL. CDR3 in amino acids: CASSQAVPGLVSPLHF. The CDR3 nucleotides read TGCGCCAGCAGCCAAGCGGTACCGGGACTTGTTTCACCCCTCCACTTT.